Presented here are 5 T cell receptor beta chains from one specimen sequenced in a study of blood T cell repertoires in COVID-19. Generated by immunoSEQ multiplex PCR, the TCRdb table keeps only in-frame clones and is missing some. The sample contains 240,000 or so clones, 88% of which appear only once. The sequenced material came from peripheral blood. Receptor source: a woman aged 25 to 39 with acute or convalescent COVID-19.

The chain employs TRBV19 and TRBJ2-5; TRBD1 might be the D (6 bases). The CDR3 sequence is 13 residues long. The germline V gene has CDR1 LNHDA and CDR2 SQIVND (reference sequence). Between the trimmed V and J ends, which lost 7 bases and 2 bases, there was a span of 11 bases. This CDR3 reads CASTPGQQETQYF. DNA for the CDR3: TGTGCCAGTACCCCAGGACAGCAAGAGACCCAGTACTTC.

This chain uses TRBV5-1 with TRBJ2-3; 7 bases match TRBD1. V gave up 4 bases and J gave up 0 bases; unmatched junction bases: 11. This CDR3 spans 17 amino acids. The germline gives CDR1 SGHRS, CDR2 YFSETQ. The CDR3 is CASSPRIRGGSTDTQYF. CDR3 DNA sequence: TGCGCCAGCAGCCCGCGCATTAGAGGGGGCAGCACAGATACGCAGTATTTT.

V is TRBV7-2 and J is TRBJ2-7; D gene ambiguous. There are 12 residues in the CDR3. Germline V gene lookup returns CDR1 SGHTA and CDR2 FQGNSA. V dropped 3 bases and J dropped 1 base, with 4 bases sitting between them. CDR3 DNA: TGTGCCAGCAGCTTCCCATCCTACGAGCAGTACTTC. This sequence encodes CASSFPSYEQYF.

This clone was observed a single time. The V call is TRBV5-4, the J call TRBJ1-1; TRBD1 matches 8 bases. The V segment lost 0 bases and the J segment 3 bases; nucleotides outside the gene matches: 7. The germline V gene has CDR1 SGHNT and CDR2 YYREEE (reference sequence). The CDR3 is 16 residues long. CDR3 DNA sequence: TGTGCCAGCAGCTTGGGCAGGGGGCGCATGGACACTGAAGCTTTCTTT. It translates to CASSLGRGRMDTEAFF.

This chain connects TRBV6-5 to TRBJ2-7; 9 bases match TRBD2. CDR3 length equals 15 residues. In germline, CDR1 is MNHEY, CDR2 SVGAGI. The junction had 16 bases not matched to a gene; V was cut back by 5 bases and J by 11 bases. CDR3 DNA sequence: TGTGCCAGCAGTCCAGCCCTGGGGCTAGCGGGACCTGAGTACTTC. As protein: CASSPALGLAGPEYF.